This T cell receptor beta chain was sequenced during a study of control samples from healthy donors and cancer patients. Sequencing used immunoSEQ multiplex PCR; TCRdb keeps in-frame clones, though not all of them. Counted here are about 38,000 clones, about 83% occurring once; the ten biggest clones make up under 25%. CDR1 is GTSNPN and CDR2 is SVGIG in the germline V gene (reference sequence). CDR3 length equals 15 residues. V lost 1 base to trimming and J lost 10 bases, with 17 bases between them. The sequence came from a woman in her sixties or seventies with lung cancer. This chain joins TRBV30 and TRBJ1-6; a possible D gene is TRBD1 (5 bases). Specimen: PBMCs. The DNA for the CDR3 is TGTGCCTGGAGTGCCCTCAGGGAACCCCAATCACCCCTCCACTTT. The encoded protein is CAWSALREPQSPLHF. The full variable domain, in which reference TRBV30 and TRBJ1-6 provide the parts outside the CDR3, is SQTIHQWPATLVQPVGSPLSLECTVEGTSNPNLYWYRQAAGRGLQLLFYSVGIGQISSEVPQNLSASRPQDRQFILSSKKLLLSDSGFYLCAWSALREPQSPLHFGNGTRLTVT.